This T cell receptor beta chain derives from a study of blood T cell repertoires in COVID-19. Overall study context: Some COVID-19 samples were acute and others convalescent; all came from the United States, Italy and Spain. The cDNA or gDNA used as material had been derived from T cells, B-cell-depleted T cells, or PBMCs.

V was pared by 5 bases and J by 8 bases, with 4 bases of the junction left unmatched. This CDR3 comprises 14 residues. Germline CDR1 reads SGHRS; CDR2 reads YFSETQ. Original processing methods: Amplification from reference gene primers served as the basis for estimated nucleated cell counts. Libraries were prepared by immunoSEQ multiplex PCR; TCRdb keeps only in-frame clonotypes and omits some of them. The D gene and trimming were derived from the DNA, and the V and J assignments and clone size from that table. The data contain approximately 190,000 clones, roughly 88% of them singletons. This clone has ten or more counts.

The TCR sequence derives from a woman in her thirties or forties who had recovered from COVID-19. V and J are TRBV5-1 and TRBJ1-6; TRBD1 matches 10 bases. Sequencing was performed on peripheral blood. The CDR3 sequence is CASRPGTGDSPLHF. CDR3 bases: TGCGCCAGCAGGCCCGGGACAGGGGATTCACCCCTCCACTTT.